The clone carrying this T cell receptor beta chain showed up just a few times. Antigen: not known. This sample is part of a study of shared clonotypes between healthy human individuals. At a deep level, the assay was run. Some clones are missing from TCRdb's copy, which holds only in-frame ones; the method was immunoSEQ multiplex PCR. The sample has around 2,100,000 clones; about 95% are singletons. Germline CDR1 reads SGHKS; CDR2 reads YYEKEE (reference sequence). V lost 0 bases, J lost 3 bases, and 6 bases lay in between. This CDR3 spans 13 amino acids. Naive CD8 isolation took CD45RO-negative cells positively selected for CCR7 and excluded terminally differentiated effector memory CD45RA+ cells. General study results and limits: Larger estimated richness was generally seen in naive subsets than in memory subsets. All-four-donor shared clonotypes had higher generation probabilities than non-shared clonotypes did. Sorted-subset sequencing was shown by rarefaction to be incomplete despite large depth.

This TCR was sampled from a man in his late teens or twenties in good health. The specimen was naive CD8+ T cells sorted from blood. The genes are TRBV5-5 and TRBJ1-2; unclear D gene. The CDR3 DNA sequence: TGTGCCAGCAGCTTGGGGGCGTACTATGGCTACACCTTC. It encodes CASSLGAYYGYTF.